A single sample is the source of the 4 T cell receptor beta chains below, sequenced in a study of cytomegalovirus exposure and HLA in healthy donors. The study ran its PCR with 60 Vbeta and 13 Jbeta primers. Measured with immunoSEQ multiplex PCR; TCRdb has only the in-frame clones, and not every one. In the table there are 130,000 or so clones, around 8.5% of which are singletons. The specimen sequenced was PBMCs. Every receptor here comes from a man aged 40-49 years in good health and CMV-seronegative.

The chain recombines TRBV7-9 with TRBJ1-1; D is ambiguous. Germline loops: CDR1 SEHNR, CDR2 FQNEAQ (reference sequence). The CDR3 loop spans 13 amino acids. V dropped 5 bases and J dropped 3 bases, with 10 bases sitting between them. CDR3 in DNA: TGTGCCAGCAGCGTTGATACTTACACTGAAGCTTTCTTT. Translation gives CASSVDTYTEAFF.

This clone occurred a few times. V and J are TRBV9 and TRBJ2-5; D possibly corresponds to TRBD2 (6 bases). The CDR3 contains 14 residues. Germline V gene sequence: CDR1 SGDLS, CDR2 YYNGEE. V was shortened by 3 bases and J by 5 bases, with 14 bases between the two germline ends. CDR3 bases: TGTGCCAGCAGCGCTGGGGGGTCGGGGGAGACCCAGTACTTC. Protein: CASSAGGSGETQYF.

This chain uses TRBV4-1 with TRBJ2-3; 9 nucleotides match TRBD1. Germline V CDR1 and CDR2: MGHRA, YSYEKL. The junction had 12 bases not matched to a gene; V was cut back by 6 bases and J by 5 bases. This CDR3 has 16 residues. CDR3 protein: CASSPQGGQGEDTQYF. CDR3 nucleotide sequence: TGCGCCAGCAGTCCCCAAGGGGGACAGGGCGAAGATACGCAGTATTTT.

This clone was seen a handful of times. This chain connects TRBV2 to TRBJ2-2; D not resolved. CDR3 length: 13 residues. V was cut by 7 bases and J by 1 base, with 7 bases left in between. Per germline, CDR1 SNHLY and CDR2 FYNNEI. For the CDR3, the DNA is TGTGCCAGCATATCCGGGAACACCGGGGAGCTGTTTTTT. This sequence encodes CASISGNTGELFF.